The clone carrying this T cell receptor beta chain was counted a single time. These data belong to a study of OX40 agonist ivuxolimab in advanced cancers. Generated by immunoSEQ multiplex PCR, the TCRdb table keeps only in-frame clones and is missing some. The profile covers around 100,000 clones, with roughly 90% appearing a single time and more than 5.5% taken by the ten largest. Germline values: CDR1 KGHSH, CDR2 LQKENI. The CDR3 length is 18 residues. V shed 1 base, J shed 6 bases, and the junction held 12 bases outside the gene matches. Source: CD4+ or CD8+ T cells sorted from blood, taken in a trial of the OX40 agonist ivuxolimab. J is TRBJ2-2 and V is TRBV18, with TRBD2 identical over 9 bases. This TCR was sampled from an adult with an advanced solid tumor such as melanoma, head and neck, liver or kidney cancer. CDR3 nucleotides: TGTGCCAGCTCACCACAAGTACCGCGGGAGGGCCGTTCCGGGGAGCTGTTTTTT. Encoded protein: CASSPQVPREGRSGELFF.